This T cell receptor beta chain was observed in a study of cytomegalovirus exposure and HLA in healthy donors. In the PCR, 60 Vbeta and 13 Jbeta primers were used. Using immunoSEQ multiplex PCR, the repertoire was profiled, and TCRdb retains in-frame clones only, with some absent. Of about 210,000 clones detected, around 84% appear once; the ten largest clones hold about 0.25%. In germline, CDR1 is MNHEY, CDR2 SVGAGI. The CDR3 has 13 amino acids. V was pared by 2 bases and J by 1 base, with 5 bases between. The study's findings and limits: Reportedly, diagnosis of cytomegalovirus status by the classifier showed high specificity and sensitivity.

This clone was seen a few times. The antigen remains unidentified. Source material: PBMCs. This receptor was taken from a girl aged 2 to 9 in good health and CMV-seronegative. The chain has TRBV6-5 and TRBJ1-1, with no clear D. The CDR3 loop reads CASSYLGNTEAFF. CDR3 bases: TGTGCCAGCAGTTACCTCGGGAACACTGAAGCTTTCTTT.